This TCR beta chain was recovered during a study of post-analysis software for immune sequencing data. The CDR3 has 15 amino acids. J lost 1 base, V lost 4 bases, and 8 bases had no gene match. Germline V gene lookup returns CDR1 SQVTM and CDR2 ANQGSEA. Broader study findings: In patients, TRBV5-6, TRBV5-1 and TRBV20-1 belonged to five TRBV segments found more frequently than in controls.

This clonotype was observed a few times. What it recognizes is unknown. Sequencing libraries made from TCR beta cDNA carried unique molecular identifiers. TCRdb fed the PCR reads into MiXCR, producing one record per CDR3 protein. The top ten clones hold roughly 13% of a sample with 380,000 or so distinct CDR3 sequences, 30% to 45% of them seen once. Sequencing was performed on blood. This sequence joins TRBV29-1 and TRBJ2-5, with TRBD2 matching over 8 bases. The clonotype comes from a girl aged 5-17 years with multiple sclerosis. CDR3 in amino acids: CSVGKMGTSQETQYF. CDR3 nucleotide sequence: TGCAGCGTTGGCAAGATGGGGACTAGCCAAGAGACCCAGTACTTC.